The present T cell receptor (beta chain) was sequenced within a study of T cells in Graves' hyperthyroidism and ophthalmopathy. This CDR3 is built from 14 residues. Trimming removed 5 bases at V and 3 bases at J, with 14 bases between. Amplification of TCR beta CDR3 regions was performed using RNA transcripts as template. A set of HTBI primers served as the primers for a first-round RT-PCR of the TCR CDR3. TCRdb independently ran MiXCR on the multiplex PCR reads; one entry per CDR3 protein. In the table there are a few hundred thousand distinct CDR3 sequences, 15% to 19% of which are singletons. The TCR comes from a woman aged 30 to 39 with Graves' hyperthyroidism. Sequencing input: blood. The chain joins TRBV12-3 or TRBV12-4 to TRBJ2-7; D may match TRBD1 or TRBD2 (5 bases each). CDR3 loop: CASSTGAGIYEQYF. In DNA form, the CDR3 reads TGTGCCAGCAGTACCGGGGCAGGGATCTACGAGCAGTACTTC.